Listed below are T cell receptor beta chains from one sample, sequenced in a study of identical twins. One entry per CDR3 protein, called by TCRdb with MiXCR from the 5' RACE reads. The data contain around 530,000 distinct CDR3 sequences, approximately 14% of them singletons. This sample also belongs to another study, concerning yellow fever vaccine responses in identical twins.

Source material: CD4+ T cells sorted from blood. These receptor sequences come from a woman younger than 30 in good health. Each CDR3 is given with its conserved first and last residue. The D gene is left open where the match is weak. Not every row has a clone size; where given, it reads once, few, many or a size class.

d_call j_call clone_size v_call cdr3_length cdr3_nt cdr3_aa
. TRBJ1-6 . TRBV20-1 14 TGCAGTGCTACCCGGGGGGACATCAATTCACCCCTCCACTTT CSATRGDINSPLHF
. TRBJ2-2 . TRBV20-1 12 TGCAGTGCTAGGGGCGAGGCCGGGGAGCTGTTTTTT CSARGEAGELFF
. TRBJ2-1 few TRBV3-1 15 TGTGCCAGCAGACGCACCGGGACTCGCTACAATGAGCAGTTCTTC CASRRTGTRYNEQFF
TRBD2 TRBJ2-3 few TRBV2 18 TGTGCCAGCAGCCCGCGGGGACTAGCGGTAACTAGCACAGATACGCAGTATTTT CASSPRGLAVTSTDTQYF
. TRBJ2-2 few TRBV21-1 15 TGTGCCAGCAGCATGCGGACAGGGCACACCGGGGAGCTGTTTTTT CASSMRTGHTGELFF
. TRBJ2-7 few TRBV6-1 15 TGTGCCAGCAGTGGGGGGCTAGCGGAGACCTACGAGCAGTACTTC CASSGGLAETYEQYF
. TRBJ2-5 few TRBV29-1 12 TGCAGCTACAGGGAGAACCAAGAGACCCAGTACTTC CSYRENQETQYF
. TRBJ1-5 . TRBV24-1 15 TGTGCCACCAGTGATCGGGGGGCCGGCAATCAGCCCCAGCATTTT CATSDRGAGNQPQHF
TRBD1 TRBJ2-1 few TRBV29-1 16 TGCAGCGTAAGACAGGGGATTAGCGCAAACTACAATGAGCAGTTCTTC CSVRQGISANYNEQFF
. TRBJ2-3 . TRBV21-1 15 TGTGCCAGCAGCAAAGCGCCGGTGGGGCGAGATACGCAGTATTTT CASSKAPVGRDTQYF
. TRBJ2-3 . TRBV27 17 TGTGCCAGCAGTTTCGAGCCGGGGTCGTCTAGCACAGATACGCAGTATTTT CASSFEPGSSSTDTQYF
. TRBJ1-1 few TRBV13 16 TGTGCCAGCAGCTTACCCGGGACGGGGAAGAACACTGAAGCTTTCTTT CASSLPGTGKNTEAFF
. TRBJ2-3 few TRBV7-3 15 TGTGCCAGCAGCTTAAAAGGAGGGCCACCAGATACGCAGTATTTT CASSLKGGPPDTQYF
. TRBJ2-1 . TRBV29-1 18 TGCAGCGTTGAAGGTTCCTTTTCACTAGCAATTTATGATTATGAGCAGTTCTTC CSVEGSFSLAIYDYEQFF
. TRBJ2-5 few TRBV3-1 16 TGTGCCAGCAGTCCCACACTGCCGACTCGACAAGAGACCCAGTACTTC CASSPTLPTRQETQYF
. TRBJ2-2 few TRBV9 14 TGTGCCAGCAGCGTAGTATTCAGCACCGGGGAGCTGTTTTTT CASSVVFSTGELFF
. TRBJ2-1 . TRBV5-1 15 TGCGCCAGCAGCTCTAATCCAAACCAGGGCGGTGAGCAGTTCTTC CASSSNPNQGGEQFF
TRBD1 TRBJ2-3 . TRBV20-1 13 TGCAGTGCCCTCGGGACAGTAACAGATACGCAGTATTTT CSALGTVTDTQYF
TRBD1 TRBJ2-7 few TRBV20-1 13 TGCAGTGCTGAAAGGACAGGGTCCTACGAGCAGTACTTC CSAERTGSYEQYF
. TRBJ1-2 many TRBV5-1 14 TGCGCCAGCAACCCAGAAGCCGCTAACTATGGCTACACCTTC CASNPEAANYGYTF
. TRBJ1-6 . TRBV4-1 15 TGCGCCAGCAGCCAAGGCAGGGTGGACAATTCACCCCTCCACTTT CASSQGRVDNSPLHF
. TRBJ2-5 few TRBV20-1 13 TGCAGTGCTAGAATTCCAGGGCGAGAGACCCAGTACTTC CSARIPGRETQYF
. TRBJ1-2 few TRBV7-9 14 TGTGCCAGCAGCTTAGCTTCTGGACTCTATGGCTACACCTTC CASSLASGLYGYTF
TRBD1 TRBJ2-3 . TRBV24-1 15 TGTGCCACCGCCGGCGGACAGGGGTTCACAGATACGCAGTATTTT CATAGGQGFTDTQYF
TRBD2 TRBJ2-1 few TRBV5-1 15 TGCGCCAGCAGCTTTAGCGGGGGGACCTACAATGAGCAGTTCTTC CASSFSGGTYNEQFF
TRBD2 TRBJ2-1 few TRBV10-3 14 TGTGCCATCAGTAGGGGACTAGGAGTTGATGAGCAGTTCTTC CAISRGLGVDEQFF
. TRBJ1-2 few TRBV24-1 14 TGTGCCACCAGTGACCCCGGGGGTAACTATGGCTACACCTTC CATSDPGGNYGYTF
. TRBJ2-1 many TRBV10-3 16 TGTGCCATCAGTGAGTCCAGGGTAGCGGCCTACAATGAGCAGTTCTTC CAISESRVAAYNEQFF
TRBD2 TRBJ2-2 few TRBV7-2 17 TGTGCCAGCAGCCCCCCGGGACTAGCGGGAGTCACCGGGGAGCTGTTTTTT CASSPPGLAGVTGELFF
. TRBJ2-3 few TRBV4-1 13 TGCGCCAGCAGTTCCAGACCCGCAGATACGCAGTATTTT CASSSRPADTQYF
TRBD2 TRBJ2-5 . TRBV4-1 14 TGCGCCAGCAGCCAAGTGGGAGGGTATGAGACCCAGTACTTC CASSQVGGYETQYF
. TRBJ2-5 few TRBV27 14 TGTGCCAGCAGCCCGTCGGGACGGCAAGAGACCCAGTACTTC CASSPSGRQETQYF
TRBD2 TRBJ2-7 . TRBV25-1 13 TGTGCCAGCGAGCGGGACTACTCCTACGAGCAGTACTTC CASERDYSYEQYF
TRBD1 TRBJ2-1 . TRBV15 14 TGTGCCACTTCTCCGGGACAGAACTACAATGAGCAGTTCTTC CATSPGQNYNEQFF
. TRBJ1-6 . TRBV6-2/TRBV6-3 15 TGTGCCAGCAGTTTCCGGAGCTCCTATAATTCACCCCTCCACTTT CASSFRSSYNSPLHF
TRBD2 TRBJ2-7 few TRBV20-1 16 TGCAGTGCTAGACAGGGGACTAGCGGGGGACCGCACGAGCAGTACTTC CSARQGTSGGPHEQYF
TRBD2 TRBJ2-1 few TRBV27 17 TGTGCCAGCAGTTTACGGACTAGCGGGAGGGGGAACAATGAGCAGTTCTTC CASSLRTSGRGNNEQFF
. TRBJ2-5 few TRBV5-4 14 TGTGCCAGCAGCGTTCGGGACTCCCGAGAGACCCAGTACTTC CASSVRDSRETQYF
. TRBJ2-2 . TRBV12-3/TRBV12-4 14 TGTGCCAGCAGTTTAGGGGACCTCACCGGGGAGCTGTTTTTT CASSLGDLTGELFF
. TRBJ2-1 . TRBV5-1 14 TGCGCCAGCAGCTTGGTAGTCAACCCCAATGAGCAGTTCTTC CASSLVVNPNEQFF
TRBD2 TRBJ2-7 few TRBV6-1 16 TGTGCCAGCAGTCGAACCGGGCCTAGCGGGGACTACGAGCAGTACTTC CASSRTGPSGDYEQYF
. TRBJ2-4 . TRBV12-3/TRBV12-4 15 TGTGCCAGCAGTTTTGAGTTGCGGGGAAAAAACATTCAGTACTTC CASSFELRGKNIQYF
. TRBJ1-2 . TRBV15 15 TGTGCCACCAGCAGGGAGTTTCTCTTTAACTATGGCTACACCTTC CATSREFLFNYGYTF
. TRBJ2-1 . TRBV6-2/TRBV6-3 16 TGTGCCAGCAGTTACTCCTCTAGCACAAAAAACAATGAGCAGTTCTTC CASSYSSSTKNNEQFF
. TRBJ1-2 . TRBV6-6 12 TGTGCCAGCGCAGGGAGAGTGAATGGCTACACCTTC CASAGRVNGYTF
. TRBJ2-5 many TRBV7-9 16 TGTGCCAGCAGCTTAGTGGCGGGCGGCTACCAAGAGACCCAGTACTTC CASSLVAGGYQETQYF
TRBD2 TRBJ2-1 . TRBV7-2 17 TGTGCCAGCAGCTTAGCCTCCGGGACTAGCGGGAGGTCTGAGCAGTTCTTC CASSLASGTSGRSEQFF
TRBD1 TRBJ2-7 . TRBV6-1 15 TGTGCCAGCAGGCCGGGACAGGGGGCATCCTACGAGCAGTACTTC CASRPGQGASYEQYF
TRBD2 TRBJ2-1 few TRBV7-3 15 TGTGCCAGCGGCCCCGGGACTAGCGGGAGGAATGAGCAGTTCTTC CASGPGTSGRNEQFF
. TRBJ2-4 few TRBV28 15 TGTGCCAGCAGTTTATTGGGCATCCGGAAAAACATTCAGTACTTC CASSLLGIRKNIQYF
. TRBJ1-1 many TRBV18 12 TGTGCCAGCTCACCACGTTTTGATGAGGCTTTCTTT CASSPRFDEAFF
. TRBJ1-1 few TRBV10-3 13 TGTGCCATCAGTGAGGCAGAAAACACTGAAGCTTTCTTT CAISEAENTEAFF
TRBD1 TRBJ2-2 . TRBV3-1 16 TGTGCCAGCAGTCTGACAGGGGGCGTTTTGACCGGGGAGCTGTTTTTT CASSLTGGVLTGELFF
TRBD1 TRBJ2-5 few TRBV5-6 13 TGTGCCAGCAGCCACGACAGGGGAGGAACCCAGTACTTC CASSHDRGGTQYF
. TRBJ2-3 many TRBV24-1 14 TGTGCCACCAGTGATACCGAGACAGGCCATACGCAGTATTTT CATSDTETGHTQYF